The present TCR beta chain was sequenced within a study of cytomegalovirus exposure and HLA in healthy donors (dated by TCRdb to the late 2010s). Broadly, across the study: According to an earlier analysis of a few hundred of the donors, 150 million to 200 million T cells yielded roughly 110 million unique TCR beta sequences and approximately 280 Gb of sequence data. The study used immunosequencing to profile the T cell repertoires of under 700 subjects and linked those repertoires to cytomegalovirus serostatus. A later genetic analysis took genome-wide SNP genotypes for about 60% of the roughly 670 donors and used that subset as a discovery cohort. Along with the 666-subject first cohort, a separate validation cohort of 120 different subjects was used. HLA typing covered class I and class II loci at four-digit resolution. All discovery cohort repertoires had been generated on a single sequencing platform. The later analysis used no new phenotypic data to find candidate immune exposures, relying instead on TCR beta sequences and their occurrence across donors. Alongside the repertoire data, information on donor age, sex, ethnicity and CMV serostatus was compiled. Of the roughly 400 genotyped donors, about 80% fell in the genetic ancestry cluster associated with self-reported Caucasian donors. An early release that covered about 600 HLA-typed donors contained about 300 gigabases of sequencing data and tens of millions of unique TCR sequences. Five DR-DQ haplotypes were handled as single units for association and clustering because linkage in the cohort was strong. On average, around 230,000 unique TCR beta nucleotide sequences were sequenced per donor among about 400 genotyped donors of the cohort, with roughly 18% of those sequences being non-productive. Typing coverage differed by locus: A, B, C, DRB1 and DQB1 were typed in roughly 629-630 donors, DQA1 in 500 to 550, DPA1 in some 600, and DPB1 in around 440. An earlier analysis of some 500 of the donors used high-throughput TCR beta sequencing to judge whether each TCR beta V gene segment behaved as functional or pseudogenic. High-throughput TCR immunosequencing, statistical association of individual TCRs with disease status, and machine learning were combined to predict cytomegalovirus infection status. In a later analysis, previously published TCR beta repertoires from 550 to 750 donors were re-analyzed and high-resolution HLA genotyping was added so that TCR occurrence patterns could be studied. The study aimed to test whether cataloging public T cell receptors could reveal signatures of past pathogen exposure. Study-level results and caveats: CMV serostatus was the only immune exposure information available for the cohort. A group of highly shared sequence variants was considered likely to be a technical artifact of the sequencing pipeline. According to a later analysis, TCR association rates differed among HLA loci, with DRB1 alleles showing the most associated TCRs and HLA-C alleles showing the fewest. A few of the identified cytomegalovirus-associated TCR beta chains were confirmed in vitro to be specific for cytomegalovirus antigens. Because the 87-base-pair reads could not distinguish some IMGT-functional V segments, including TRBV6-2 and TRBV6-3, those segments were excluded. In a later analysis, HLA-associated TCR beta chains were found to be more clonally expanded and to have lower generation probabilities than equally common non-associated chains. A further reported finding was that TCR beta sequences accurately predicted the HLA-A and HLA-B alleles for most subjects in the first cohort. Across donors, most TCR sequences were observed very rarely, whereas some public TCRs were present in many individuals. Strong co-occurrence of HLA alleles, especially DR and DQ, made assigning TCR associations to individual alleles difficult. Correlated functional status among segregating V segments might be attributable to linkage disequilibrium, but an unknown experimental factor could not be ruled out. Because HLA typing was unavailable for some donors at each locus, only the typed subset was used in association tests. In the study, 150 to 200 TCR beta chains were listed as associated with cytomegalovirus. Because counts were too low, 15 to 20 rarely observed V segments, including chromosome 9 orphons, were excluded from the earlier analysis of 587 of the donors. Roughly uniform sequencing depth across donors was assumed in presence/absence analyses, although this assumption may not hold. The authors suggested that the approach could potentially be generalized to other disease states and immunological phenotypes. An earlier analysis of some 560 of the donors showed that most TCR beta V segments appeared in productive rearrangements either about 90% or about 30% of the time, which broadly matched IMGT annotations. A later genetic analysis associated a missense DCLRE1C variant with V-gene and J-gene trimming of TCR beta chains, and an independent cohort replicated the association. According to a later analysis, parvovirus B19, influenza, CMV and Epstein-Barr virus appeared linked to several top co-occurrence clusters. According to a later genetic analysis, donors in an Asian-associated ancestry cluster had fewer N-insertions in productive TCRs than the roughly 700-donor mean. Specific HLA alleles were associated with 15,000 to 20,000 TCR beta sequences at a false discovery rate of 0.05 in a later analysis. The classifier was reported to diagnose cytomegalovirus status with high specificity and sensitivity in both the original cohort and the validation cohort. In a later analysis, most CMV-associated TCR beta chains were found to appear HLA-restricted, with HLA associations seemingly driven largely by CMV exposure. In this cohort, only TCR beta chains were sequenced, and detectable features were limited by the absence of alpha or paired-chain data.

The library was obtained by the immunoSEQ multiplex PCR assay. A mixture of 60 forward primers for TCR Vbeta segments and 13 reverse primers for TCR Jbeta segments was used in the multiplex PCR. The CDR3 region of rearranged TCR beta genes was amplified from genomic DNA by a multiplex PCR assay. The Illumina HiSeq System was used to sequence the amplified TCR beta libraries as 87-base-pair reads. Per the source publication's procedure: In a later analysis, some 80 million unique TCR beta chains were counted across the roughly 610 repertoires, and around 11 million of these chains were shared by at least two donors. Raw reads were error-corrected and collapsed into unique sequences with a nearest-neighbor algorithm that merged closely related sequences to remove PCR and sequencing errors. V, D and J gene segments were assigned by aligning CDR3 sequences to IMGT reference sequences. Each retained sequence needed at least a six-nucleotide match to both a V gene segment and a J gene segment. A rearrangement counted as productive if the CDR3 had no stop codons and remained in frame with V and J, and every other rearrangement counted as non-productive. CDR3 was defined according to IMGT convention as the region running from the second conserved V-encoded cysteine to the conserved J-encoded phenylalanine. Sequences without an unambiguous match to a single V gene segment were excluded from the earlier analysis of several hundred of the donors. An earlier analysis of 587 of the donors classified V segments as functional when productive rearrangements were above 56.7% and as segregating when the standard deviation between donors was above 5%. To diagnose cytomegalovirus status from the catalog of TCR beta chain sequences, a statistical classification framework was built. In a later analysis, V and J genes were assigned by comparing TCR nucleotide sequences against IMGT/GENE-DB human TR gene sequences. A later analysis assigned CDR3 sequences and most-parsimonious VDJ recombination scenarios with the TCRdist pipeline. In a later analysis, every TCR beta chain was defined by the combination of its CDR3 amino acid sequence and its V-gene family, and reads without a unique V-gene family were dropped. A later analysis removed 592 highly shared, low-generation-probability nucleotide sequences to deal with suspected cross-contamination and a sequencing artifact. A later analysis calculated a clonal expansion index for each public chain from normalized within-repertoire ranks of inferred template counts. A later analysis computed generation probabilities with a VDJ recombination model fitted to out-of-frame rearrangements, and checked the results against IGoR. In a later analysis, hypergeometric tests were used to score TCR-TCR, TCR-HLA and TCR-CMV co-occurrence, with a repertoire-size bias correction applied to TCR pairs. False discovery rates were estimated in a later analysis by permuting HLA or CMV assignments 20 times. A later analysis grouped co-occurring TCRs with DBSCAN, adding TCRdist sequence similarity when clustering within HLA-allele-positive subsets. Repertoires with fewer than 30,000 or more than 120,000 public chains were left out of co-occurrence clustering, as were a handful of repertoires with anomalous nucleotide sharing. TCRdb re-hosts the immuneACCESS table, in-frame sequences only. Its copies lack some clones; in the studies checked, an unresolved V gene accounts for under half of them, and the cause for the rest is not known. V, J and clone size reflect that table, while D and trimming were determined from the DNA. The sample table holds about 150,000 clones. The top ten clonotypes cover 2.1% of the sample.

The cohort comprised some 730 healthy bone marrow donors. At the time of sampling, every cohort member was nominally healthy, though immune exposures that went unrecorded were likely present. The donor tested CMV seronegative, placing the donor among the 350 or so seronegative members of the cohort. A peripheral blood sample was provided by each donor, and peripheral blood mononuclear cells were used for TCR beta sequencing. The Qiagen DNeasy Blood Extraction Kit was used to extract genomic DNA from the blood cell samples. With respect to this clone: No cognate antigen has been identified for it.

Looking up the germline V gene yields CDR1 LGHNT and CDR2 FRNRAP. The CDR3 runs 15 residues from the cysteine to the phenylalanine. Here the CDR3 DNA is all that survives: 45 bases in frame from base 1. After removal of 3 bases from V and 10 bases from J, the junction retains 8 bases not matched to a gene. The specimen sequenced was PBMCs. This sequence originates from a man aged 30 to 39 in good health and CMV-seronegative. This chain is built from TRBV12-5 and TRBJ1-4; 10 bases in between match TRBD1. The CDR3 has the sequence CASGFGGQGLGKLFF. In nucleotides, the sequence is TGTGCTAGTGGTTTTGGGGGACAGGGGCTGGGAAAACTGTTTTTT.